This is a list of T cell receptor beta chains from one sample in a study of CD8+CD57+ T cells in acquired aplastic anemia. TCRdb itself ran the reads through MiXCR, one entry per CDR3 protein. The table shows approximately 260,000 distinct CDR3 sequences, with approximately 80% occurring only once. The sequenced material came from sorted CD4+, CD8+, or CD8+CD57+ T cells (not recorded which) from PBMCs. The receptors here all came from a human donor with aplastic anemia. Both conserved end residues are trimmed from each CDR3. The D gene is left open where the match is weak.

>TRBJ1-2|TRBV7-9|TRBD1
ASSSGTGPPGELT
>TRBJ1-5|TRBV10-3|TRBD1
AISTDRGNQPQH
>TRBJ1-4|TRBV6-1|.
ASSDGRENEELF
>TRBJ2-7|TRBV15|.
ATSSRGRAYEQY
>TRBJ2-3|TRBV7-8|.
ASSFAGDATTLY
>TRBJ1-6|TRBV12-3/TRBV12-4|.
ASSYTANNSPLH
>TRBJ2-5|TRBV7-9|TRBD2
ASSFESSGGTDY
>TRBJ2-7|TRBV24-1|TRBD1
ATSDGRGNSYEQY
>TRBJ2-5|TRBV12-3/TRBV12-4|.
APDRGSSQETQY
>TRBJ2-2|TRBV7-6|TRBD2
ASSLAPLAAKAQF
>TRBJ2-1|TRBV10-1|.
ASRGGGSDEQF
>TRBJ1-2|TRBV7-2|.
AGRIEGALTRGYT
>TRBJ1-1|TRBV7-2|.
ASSPLAGGLETL
>TRBJ2-1|TRBV7-1|.
ASSSSSNEQF
>TRBJ1-1|TRBV7-9|.
ASSFELTGETDAF
>TRBJ1-2|TRBV24-1|.
ATCEDGNYGQT
>TRBJ1-1|TRBV7-9|.
ASSLAVARAQIRF
>TRBJ2-2|TRBV9|.
ASSVALADRDTY
>TRBJ1-1|TRBV10-3|.
AISGDGEAF
>TRBJ1-2|TRBV11-2|.
ASSLDLGRVSVYGYT
>TRBJ2-3|TRBV7-2|.
ASSLPPENEEYFY
>TRBJ1-4|TRBV19|TRBD1
ASSIDGTGEDEKLF
>TRBJ2-7|TRBV7-8|TRBD2
ASAQAGGHEKY
>TRBJ2-3|TRBV16|.
ASSQSQGSITDTQY
>TRBJ2-5|TRBV15|TRBD2
ATRHPVGLAGREY
>TRBJ2-3|TRBV2|TRBD2
ASGRADTQY
>TRBJ1-5|TRBV19|.
ASSMTTGPPQH
>TRBJ1-1|TRBV5-6|TRBD1
ASSMERGHTVSRTEAF
>TRBJ1-2|TRBV7-9|TRBD1
ASSLHLTGNTEAYT
>TRBJ2-6|TRBV7-3|.
ASSQGLAGGYTNVLT
>TRBJ1-1|TRBV7-2|.
ASSLEGGADTEYF
>TRBJ1-2|TRBV24-1|TRBD1
ATRRQGNYGYT
>TRBJ1-1|TRBV5-5|.
ASSPLRGEDTEAF
>TRBJ1-2|TRBV11-3|.
ASSLDLRVLYGYT
>TRBJ2-3|TRBV7-2|.
ASSLVLPDTDTQY
>TRBJ1-2|TRBV2|.
ASSEGLTDGHT
>TRBJ1-6|TRBV7-2|TRBD1
ASSLGQRHSPLH
>TRBJ2-1|TRBV7-9|.
ASSSEGPLYNEQF
>TRBJ2-1|TRBV15|TRBD2
ATGTSRNRDKQF
>TRBJ2-1|TRBV9|TRBD2
ASGVQSSGGSDGQF
>TRBJ1-2|TRBV5-6|TRBD1
ASSLEQIRETGLDGYT
>TRBJ1-2|TRBV7-9|TRBD1
ASSFQGDWGYT
>TRBJ1-3|TRBV5-6|.
ASSLERGEAGNTIY
>TRBJ1-6|TRBV2|.
ASSLGEIHEQFFRQ
>TRBJ2-5|TRBV7-9|.
ASSLAHRRKGTEY
>TRBJ2-1|TRBV19|.
ASSIGGGKQF
>TRBJ2-4|TRBV5-8|.
ASGFAGNIQY
>TRBJ2-3|TRBV7-8|.
ATSLGRGPDTQY
>TRBJ2-4|TRBV9|TRBD1
ASRVTGDTEA
>TRBJ2-5|TRBV15|.
ATSRGSSQETQY
>TRBJ2-3|TRBV15|.
ATSCPGRAYAQY
>TRBJ1-5|TRBV5-6|.
ASSLGERAGNQPQH
>TRBJ2-2|TRBV5-5|TRBD2
ASTIDSGLAGGLNTGELF
>.|TRBV2|.
ASNVWGGGISPLH
>.|TRBV15|.
ATSGGGRPYEQY
>TRBJ2-3|TRBV7-8|TRBD2
ASGLAGGSDTQY
>TRBJ1-2|TRBV7-9|.
ASSLIPGDEFFGT
>TRBJ1-6|TRBV7-8|.
ASSLGEGADKSSLH
>TRBJ1-1|TRBV11-3|.
ASSFSSGNTEAF